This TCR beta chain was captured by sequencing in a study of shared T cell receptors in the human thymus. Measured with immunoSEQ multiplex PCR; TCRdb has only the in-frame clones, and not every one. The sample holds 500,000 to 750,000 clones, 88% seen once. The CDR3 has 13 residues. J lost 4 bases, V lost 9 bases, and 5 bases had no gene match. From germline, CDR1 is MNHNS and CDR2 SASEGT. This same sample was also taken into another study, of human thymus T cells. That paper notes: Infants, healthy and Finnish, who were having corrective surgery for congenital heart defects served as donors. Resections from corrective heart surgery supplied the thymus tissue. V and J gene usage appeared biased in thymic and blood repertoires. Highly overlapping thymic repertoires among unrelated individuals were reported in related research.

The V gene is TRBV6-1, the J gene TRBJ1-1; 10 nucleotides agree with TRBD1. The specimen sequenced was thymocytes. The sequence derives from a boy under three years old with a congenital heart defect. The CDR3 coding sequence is TGTGCCAGTGGGACAGGGGATTTCACTGAAGCTTTCTTT. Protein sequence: CASGTGDFTEAFF.